What follows describes a single T cell receptor (beta chain). This clone's antigen is unknown. Within one base of it there is no much larger clone, and no base qualities were kept. The method was the immunoSEQ multiplex PCR assay. Entries here come from immuneACCESS through TCRdb and include only in-frame sequences with V and J called. Some clones fail to appear in such tables; in the studies checked, an unresolved V gene covers under half of the shortfall, and the cause of the remainder is unknown. Counted in this sample were 18,000 or so clones; 83% of them appeared once. The ten top clones hold around 5.4% of the sample. The data are from a study of CD4+ T cells in melanoma (dated by TCRdb to 2021 to 2024). Turning to the overall study: The study examined neoantigen-specific CD4+ T cells in human melanoma.

CDR1 and CDR2, per the germline V gene (reference sequence), are LNHDA and SQIVND. Spanning cysteine to phenylalanine, the CDR3 consists of 15 amino acids. Of the read, only the CDR3 DNA is kept; its 45 bases are in frame from base 1. Here V drops 5 bases and J drops 0 bases, and the junction holds 4 bases not matched to any gene. What the research found in general, with its limitations: The report described a correlation between neoantigen-specific CD4+ T cells and the function of CD8+ T cells, macrophages and B cells. Neoantigen-specific CD4+ T cells in melanoma were reported to show diverse differentiation states.

Donors were patients with melanoma. This sequence uses TRBV19 and TRBJ2-1, with 7 bases aligning to TRBD2. Sequenced material: cells from a culture (not recorded whether cultured in vitro). This clonotype was sampled from a human donor with melanoma. The DNA sequence follows: TGTGCCAGTAGTGTTAGCGGGCTCTCCTACAATGAGCAGTTCTTC. Its product reads: CASSVSGLSYNEQFF.